This T cell receptor (beta chain) was found in a study of technical replicates of blood from several donors. V was pared by 7 bases and J by 0 bases, with 10 bases between. This CDR3 is built from 14 residues. Germline V gene sequence: CDR1 SEHNR, CDR2 FQNEAQ (reference sequence). TCRdb's table, derived via immunoSEQ multiplex PCR, lists solely in-frame clones and lacks some. The sample contains 55,000 to 75,000 clones, approximately 92% of which appear only once. This sequence originates from a human donor in good health. Some clones in this sample may be carry-over from other donors' samples. The sequenced sample was PBMCs. This chain joins TRBV7-9 and TRBJ2-4; D unresolved. The CDR3 region has the DNA TGTGCCAGCAACAATCAGTTAGCCAAAAACATTCAGTACTTC. This gives the protein CASNNQLAKNIQYF. Variable domain in full (rest from reference TRBV7-9 and TRBJ2-4): DTGVSQNPRHKITKRGQNVTFRCDPISEHNRLYWYRQTLGQGPEFLTYFQNEAQLEKSRLLSDRFSAERPKGSFSTLEIQRTEQGDSAMYLCASNNQLAKNIQYFGAGTRLSVL.